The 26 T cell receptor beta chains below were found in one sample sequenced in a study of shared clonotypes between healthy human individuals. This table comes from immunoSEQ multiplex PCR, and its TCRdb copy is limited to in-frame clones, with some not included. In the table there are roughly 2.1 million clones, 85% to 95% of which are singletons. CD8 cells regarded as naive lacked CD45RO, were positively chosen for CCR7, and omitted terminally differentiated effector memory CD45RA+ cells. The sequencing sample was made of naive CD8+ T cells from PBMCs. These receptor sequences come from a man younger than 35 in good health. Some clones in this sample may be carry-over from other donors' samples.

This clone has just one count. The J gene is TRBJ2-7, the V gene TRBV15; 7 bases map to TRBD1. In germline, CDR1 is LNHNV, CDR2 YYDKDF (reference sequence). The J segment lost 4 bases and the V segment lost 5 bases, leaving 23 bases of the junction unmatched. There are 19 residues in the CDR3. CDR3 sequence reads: CATSPEARPGGRGPYEQYF. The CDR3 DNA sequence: TGTGCCACCAGCCCGGAAGCTAGACCAGGGGGTAGGGGGCCGTACGAGCAGTACTTC.

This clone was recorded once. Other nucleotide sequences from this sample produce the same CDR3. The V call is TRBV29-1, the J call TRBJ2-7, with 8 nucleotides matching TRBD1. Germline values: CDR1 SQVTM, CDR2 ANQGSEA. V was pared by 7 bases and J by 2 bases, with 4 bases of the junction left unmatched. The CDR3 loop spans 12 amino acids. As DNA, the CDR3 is TGCAGCGCGCTCAGGGGGCCCTACGAGCAGTACTTC. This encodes CSALRGPYEQYF.

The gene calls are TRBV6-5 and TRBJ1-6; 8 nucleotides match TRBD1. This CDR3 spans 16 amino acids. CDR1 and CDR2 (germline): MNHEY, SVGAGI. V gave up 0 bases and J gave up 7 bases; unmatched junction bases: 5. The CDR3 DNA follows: TGTGCCAGCAGTTACTCGGGGGACAGGTACAATTCACCCCTCCACTTT. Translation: CASSYSGDRYNSPLHF.

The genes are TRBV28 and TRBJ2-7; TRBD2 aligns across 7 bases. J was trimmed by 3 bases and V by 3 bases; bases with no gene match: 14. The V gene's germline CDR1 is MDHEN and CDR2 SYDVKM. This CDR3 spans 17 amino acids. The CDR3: CASSFQDTARERYEQYF. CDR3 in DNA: TGTGCCAGCAGTTTTCAGGACACGGCGCGGGAGCGCTACGAGCAGTACTTC.

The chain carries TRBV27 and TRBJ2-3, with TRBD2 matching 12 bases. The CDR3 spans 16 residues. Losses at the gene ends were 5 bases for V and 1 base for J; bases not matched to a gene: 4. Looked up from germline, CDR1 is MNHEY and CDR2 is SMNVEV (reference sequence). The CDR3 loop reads CASSPRLAGGTDTQYF. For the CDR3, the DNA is TGTGCCAGCAGTCCCCGACTAGCGGGAGGCACAGATACGCAGTATTTT.

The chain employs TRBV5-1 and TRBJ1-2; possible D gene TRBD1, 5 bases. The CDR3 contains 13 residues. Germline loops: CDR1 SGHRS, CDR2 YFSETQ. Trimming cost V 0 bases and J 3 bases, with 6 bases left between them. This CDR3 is CASSLEQDYGYTF. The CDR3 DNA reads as TGCGCCAGCAGCTTGGAACAGGACTATGGCTACACCTTC. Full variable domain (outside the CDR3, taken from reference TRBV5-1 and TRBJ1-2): KAGVTQTPRYLIKTRGQQVTLSCSPISGHRSVSWYQQTPGQGLQFLFEYFSETQRNKGNFPGRFSGRQFSNSRSEMNVSTLELGDSALYLCASSLEQDYGYTFGSGTRLTVV.

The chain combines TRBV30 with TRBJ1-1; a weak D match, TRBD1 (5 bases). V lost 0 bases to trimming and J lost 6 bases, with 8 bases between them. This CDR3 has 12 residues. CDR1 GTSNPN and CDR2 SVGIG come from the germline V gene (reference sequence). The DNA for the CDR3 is TGTGCCTGGAGTGTACGGGGGTCTGAAGCTTTCTTT. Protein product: CAWSVRGSEAFF.

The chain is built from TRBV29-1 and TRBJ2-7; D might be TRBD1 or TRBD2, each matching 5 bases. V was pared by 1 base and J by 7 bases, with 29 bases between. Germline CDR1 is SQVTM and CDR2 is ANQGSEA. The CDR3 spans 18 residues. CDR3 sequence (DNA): TGCAGCGTTGAAGTGACCCCCGTCGGGGCGGGTCATTACTTAGAGCAGTACTTC. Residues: CSVEVTPVGAGHYLEQYF.

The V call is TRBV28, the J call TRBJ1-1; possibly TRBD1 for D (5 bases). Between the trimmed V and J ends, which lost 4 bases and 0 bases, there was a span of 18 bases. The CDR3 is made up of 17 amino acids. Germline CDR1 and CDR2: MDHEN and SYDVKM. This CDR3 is CASSSPYRTGVNTEAFF. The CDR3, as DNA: TGTGCCAGCAGTTCCCCATACCGTACAGGTGTGAACACTGAAGCTTTCTTT.

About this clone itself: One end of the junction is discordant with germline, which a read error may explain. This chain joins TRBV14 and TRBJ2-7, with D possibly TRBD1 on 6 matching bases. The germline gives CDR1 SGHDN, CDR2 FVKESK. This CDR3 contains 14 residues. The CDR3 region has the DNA TGTGCCAGCAGCGAAGACAGGCGCCACTACGAGCAGTACTTC. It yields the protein CASSEDRRHYEQYF.

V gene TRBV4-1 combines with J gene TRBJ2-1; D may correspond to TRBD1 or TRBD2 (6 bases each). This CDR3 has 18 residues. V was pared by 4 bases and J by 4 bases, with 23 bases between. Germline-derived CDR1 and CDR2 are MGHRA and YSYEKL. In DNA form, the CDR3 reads TGCGCCAGCAGCCGGGGAAGGTCCGGGGGCGGCATTTACAATGAGCAGTTCTTC. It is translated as CASSRGRSGGGIYNEQFF.

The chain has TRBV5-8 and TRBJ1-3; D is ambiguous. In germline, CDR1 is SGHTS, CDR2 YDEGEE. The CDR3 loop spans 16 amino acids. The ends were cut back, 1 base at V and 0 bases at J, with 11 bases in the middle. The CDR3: CASSLRRSSSGNTIYF. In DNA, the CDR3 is TGTGCCAGCAGCTTGCGGCGGTCGAGCTCTGGAAACACCATATATTTT.

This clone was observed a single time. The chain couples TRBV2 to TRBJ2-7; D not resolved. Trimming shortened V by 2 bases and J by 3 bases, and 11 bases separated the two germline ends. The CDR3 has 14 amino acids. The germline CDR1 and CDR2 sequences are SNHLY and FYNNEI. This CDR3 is CASSESAAVYEQYF. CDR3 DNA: TGTGCCAGCAGTGAATCGGCAGCCGTCTACGAGCAGTACTTC.

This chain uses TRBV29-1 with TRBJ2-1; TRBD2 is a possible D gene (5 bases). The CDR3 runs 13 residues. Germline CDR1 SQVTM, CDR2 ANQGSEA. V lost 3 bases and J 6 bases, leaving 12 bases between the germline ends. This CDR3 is CSVDGESPNEQFF. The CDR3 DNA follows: TGCAGCGTTGATGGGGAGTCCCCCAATGAGCAGTTCTTC.

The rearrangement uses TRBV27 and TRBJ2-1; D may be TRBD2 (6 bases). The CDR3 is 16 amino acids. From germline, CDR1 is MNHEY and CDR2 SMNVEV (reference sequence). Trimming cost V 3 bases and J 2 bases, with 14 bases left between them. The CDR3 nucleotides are TGTGCCAGCAGTTTTTCGGGACTGACCCCCTACAATGAGCAGTTCTTC. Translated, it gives CASSFSGLTPYNEQFF.

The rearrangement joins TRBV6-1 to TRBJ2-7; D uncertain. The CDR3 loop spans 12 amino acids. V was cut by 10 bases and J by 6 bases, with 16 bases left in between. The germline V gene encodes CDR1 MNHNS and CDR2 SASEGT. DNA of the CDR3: TGTGCCACCGGCGGTCCCCCACTCGAGCAGTACTTC. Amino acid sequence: CATGGPPLEQYF.

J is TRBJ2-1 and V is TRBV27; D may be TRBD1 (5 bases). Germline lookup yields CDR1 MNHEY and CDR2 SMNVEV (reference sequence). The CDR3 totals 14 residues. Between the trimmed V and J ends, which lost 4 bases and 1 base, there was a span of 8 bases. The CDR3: CASSWGTSYNEQFF. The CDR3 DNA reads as TGTGCCAGCAGTTGGGGCACGTCCTACAATGAGCAGTTCTTC.

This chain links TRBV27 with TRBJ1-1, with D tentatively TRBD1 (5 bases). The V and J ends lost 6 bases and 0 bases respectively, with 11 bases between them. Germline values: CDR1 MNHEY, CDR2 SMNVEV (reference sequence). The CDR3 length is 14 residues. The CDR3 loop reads CASRTEFMNTEAFF. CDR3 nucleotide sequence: TGTGCCAGCAGGACAGAGTTTATGAACACTGAAGCTTTCTTT.

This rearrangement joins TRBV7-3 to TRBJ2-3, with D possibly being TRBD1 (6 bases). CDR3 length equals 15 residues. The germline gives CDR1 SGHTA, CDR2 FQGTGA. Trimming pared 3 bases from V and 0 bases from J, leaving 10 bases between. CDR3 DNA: TGTGCCAGCAGCTTCACAGGGATGAGCACAGATACGCAGTATTTT. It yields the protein CASSFTGMSTDTQYF.

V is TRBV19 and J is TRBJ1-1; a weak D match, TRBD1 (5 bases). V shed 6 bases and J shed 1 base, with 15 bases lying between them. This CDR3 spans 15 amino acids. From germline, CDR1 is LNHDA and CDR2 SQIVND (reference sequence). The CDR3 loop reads CASRAEGTTNTEAFF. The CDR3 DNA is TGTGCCAGTAGGGCTGAGGGGACGACGAACACTGAAGCTTTCTTT.

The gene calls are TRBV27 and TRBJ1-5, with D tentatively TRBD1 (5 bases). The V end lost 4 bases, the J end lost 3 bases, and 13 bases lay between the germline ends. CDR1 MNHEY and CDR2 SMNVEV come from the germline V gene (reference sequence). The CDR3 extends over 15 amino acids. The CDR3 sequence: CASSWGGGTNQPQHF. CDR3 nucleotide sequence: TGTGCCAGCAGTTGGGGTGGTGGGACCAATCAGCCCCAGCATTTT.

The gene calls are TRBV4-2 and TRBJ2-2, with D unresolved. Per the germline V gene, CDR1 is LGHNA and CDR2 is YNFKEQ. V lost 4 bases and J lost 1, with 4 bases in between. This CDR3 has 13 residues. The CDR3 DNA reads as TGTGCCAGCAGCCCGGAGAACACCGGGGAGCTGTTTTTT. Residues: CASSPENTGELFF.

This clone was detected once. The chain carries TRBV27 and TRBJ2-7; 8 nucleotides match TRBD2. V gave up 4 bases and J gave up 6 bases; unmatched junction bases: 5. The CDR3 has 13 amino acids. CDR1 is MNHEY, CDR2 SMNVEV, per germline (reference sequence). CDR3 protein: CASSYSAGGEQYF. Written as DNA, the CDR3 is TGTGCCAGCAGTTATTCGGCGGGGGGCGAGCAGTACTTC.

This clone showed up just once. CDR3 nucleotides: TGTGCCAGCAGTTCACAGGTCGAAAGGTCAGATACGCAGTATTTT. Its translation is CASSSQVERSDTQYF. V usage is TRBV27 and J usage is TRBJ2-3; TRBD1 might be the D (5 bases). This CDR3 comprises 15 residues. V lost 4 bases, J lost 4 bases, and 15 bases lay in between. CDR1 is MNHEY and CDR2 is SMNVEV in the germline V gene (reference sequence).

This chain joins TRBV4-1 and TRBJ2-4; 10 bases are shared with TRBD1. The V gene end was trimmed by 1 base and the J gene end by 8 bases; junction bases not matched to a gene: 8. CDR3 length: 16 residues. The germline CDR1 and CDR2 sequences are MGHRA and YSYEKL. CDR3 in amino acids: CASSQAGDRGRDIQYF. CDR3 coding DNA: TGCGCCAGCAGCCAAGCCGGGGACAGGGGTAGGGACATTCAGTACTTC.

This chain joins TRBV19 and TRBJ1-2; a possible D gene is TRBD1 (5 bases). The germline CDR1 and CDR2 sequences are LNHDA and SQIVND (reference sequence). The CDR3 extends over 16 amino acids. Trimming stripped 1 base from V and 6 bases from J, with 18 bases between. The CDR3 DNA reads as TGTGCCAGTAGTATAGGGGGCGGGGGAGTGTACGATGGCTACACCTTC. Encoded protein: CASSIGGGGVYDGYTF.